Here is one TCR beta chain with its context. The antigen is undetermined. The second PCR ran about 6 to 12 cycles with a sample-barcoded 5' primer and J-beta primers. One entry per CDR3 protein results from TCRdb running MiXCR on the 5' RACE reads. The profile shows nearly 1 million distinct CDR3 sequences, roughly 50% of them singletons. Trimming pared 2 bases from V and 1 base from J, leaving 5 bases between. The CDR3 runs 13 residues. From germline, CDR1 is MDHEN and CDR2 SYDVKM. The data were taken from a study of blood T cells in healthy people across ages. Findings of the study overall: Reliance upon unsorted PBMCs precluded definitive naive versus antigen-experienced comparison. Age showed a roughly linear inverse relationship with TCR beta diversity per million T cells. In long-lived donors, naive CD4+ cell counts and diversity exceeded those of aged donors.

Total RNA extraction produced at least 6 micrograms (per sample) for the study. The V and J genes are TRBV28 and TRBJ2-5; D remains unclear. This clonotype originated in a woman aged 55-75 years in good health. Sequenced: blood. This CDR3 reads CASSLECQETQYF. CDR3 coding DNA: TGTGCCAGCAGTTTAGAGTGCCAAGAGACCCAGTACTTC.